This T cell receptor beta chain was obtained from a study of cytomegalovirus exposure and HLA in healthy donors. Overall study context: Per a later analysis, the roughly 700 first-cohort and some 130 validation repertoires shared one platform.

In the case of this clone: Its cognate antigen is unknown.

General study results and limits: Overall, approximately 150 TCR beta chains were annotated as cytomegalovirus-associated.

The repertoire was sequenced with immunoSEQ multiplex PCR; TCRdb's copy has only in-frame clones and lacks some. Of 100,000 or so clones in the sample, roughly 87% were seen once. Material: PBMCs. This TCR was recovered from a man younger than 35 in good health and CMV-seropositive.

Here the CDR3 reads CASSLGLAGGSETQYF. The CDR3 DNA follows: TGTGCCAGCAGCTTGGGGCTAGCGGGAGGATCGGAGACCCAGTACTTC. The J gene is TRBJ2-5, the V gene TRBV5-6; 11 positions agree with TRBD2. V shed 0 bases, J shed 5 bases, and the junction held 6 bases outside the gene matches. CDR3 length equals 16 residues. Germline assignment: CDR1 SGHDT and CDR2 YYEEEE. Full variable domain (remainder filled in from reference TRBV5-6 and TRBJ2-5): DAGVTQSPTHLIKTRGQQVTLRCSPKSGHDTVSWYQQALGQGPQFIFQYYEEEERQRGNFPDRFSGHQFPNYSSELNVNALLLGDSALYLCASSLGLAGGSETQYFGPGTRLLVL.